The 19 T cell receptor beta chains reported below all come from one sample, sequenced in a study of T cells in Graves' hyperthyroidism and ophthalmopathy. From RNA transcripts, TCR beta CDR3 regions were amplified. The HTBI primer set was used in a first-round RT-PCR of the TCR CDR3. In TCRdb, the multiplex PCR reads were re-called with MiXCR into one record per CDR3 protein. The table has approximately 620,000 distinct CDR3 sequences, more than 11% seen once; the top ten hold less than 6%. Sequencing was performed on blood. The receptor set was obtained from a woman aged 30 to 39 with Graves' hyperthyroidism that later progressed to Graves' ophthalmopathy.

The rearrangement joins TRBV30 to TRBJ2-1, with 8 positions matching TRBD2. The trim removed 4 bases at V and 6 bases at J, leaving 5 bases unmatched. Germline values: CDR1 GTSNPN, CDR2 SVGIG (reference sequence). The length of the CDR3 is 13 residues. This CDR3 reads CAWTRGTSNEQFF. The CDR3 nucleotides read TGTGCCTGGACGAGGGGGACTAGCAATGAGCAGTTCTTC.

This clonotype was seen many times. This chain joins TRBV2 and TRBJ2-7, with a weak D call TRBD1 (6 bases). The CDR3 covers 13 residues. V gave up 4 bases and J gave up 5 bases, with 12 bases separating them. Germline V gives CDR1 SNHLY, CDR2 FYNNEI. The CDR3 DNA reads as TGTGCCAGCAGTGGCCAGGGGTTCCACGAGCAGTACTTC. This codes for CASSGQGFHEQYF.

This clonotype has ten or more counts. The rearrangement links TRBV28 to TRBJ2-5, with no clear D. Germline CDR1 reads MDHEN; CDR2 reads SYDVKM. V was trimmed by 5 bases and J by 2 bases, leaving 15 bases between them. The length of the CDR3 is 15 residues. The CDR3 DNA sequence: TGTGCCAGCAGTACTCCCATCGGCGCTCAAGAGACCCAGTACTTC. This encodes CASSTPIGAQETQYF.

This clonotype was counted many times. The chain links TRBV18 to TRBJ1-5, with TRBD1 matching 8 bases. The V gene's germline CDR1 is KGHSH and CDR2 LQKENI. The CDR3 is made up of 15 amino acids. The V gene end was trimmed by 6 bases and the J gene end by 0 bases; junction bases not matched to a gene: 4. CDR3 nucleotides: TGTGCCAGCTCGCGGGGGACAGGTAGCAATCAGCCCCAGCATTTT. This codes for CASSRGTGSNQPQHF.

This clonotype has ten or more counts. The genes are TRBV28 and TRBJ1-5; D gene unclear. Germline CDR1 MDHEN, CDR2 SYDVKM. Trimming pared 5 bases from V and 4 bases from J, leaving 18 bases between. The CDR3 contains 16 residues. The CDR3 loop reads CASSPSRRPVNQPQHF. The CDR3 DNA sequence: TGTGCCAGCAGTCCCTCTCGACGACCGGTTAATCAGCCCCAGCATTTT.

The chain recombines TRBV7-3 with TRBJ2-2; 8 bases map to TRBD2. The CDR3 is made up of 14 amino acids. Germline lookup yields CDR1 SGHTA and CDR2 FQGTGA. With 5 bases clipped from V and 9 bases from J, the junction kept 8 bases outside the gene matches. CDR3 protein: CASSPGGVLRELFF. The CDR3 bases are TGTGCCAGCAGCCCCGGGGGGGTTCTCCGGGAGCTGTTTTTT.

The chain has TRBV20-1 and TRBJ1-4, with D maybe TRBD1 (6 bases). The CDR3 consists of 16 residues. Germline CDR1 reads DFQATT; CDR2 reads SNEGSKA (reference sequence). V was pared by 5 bases and J by 2 bases, with 18 bases between. The CDR3 coding sequence is TGCAGTGCTTCCGGGCTACAGGGATGGACTAATGAAAAACTGTTTTTT. Translated, it gives CSASGLQGWTNEKLFF.

This clonotype was found many times. The gene calls are TRBV12-3 or TRBV12-4 and TRBJ1-2; TRBD1 aligns across 11 bases. After removal of 5 bases from V and 8 bases from J, the junction contained 10 bases not matched to a gene. This CDR3 comprises 15 residues. As DNA, the CDR3 is TGTGCCAGCAGTCCAACGGGACAGGGGGTAATCGGCTACACCTTC. This gives the protein CASSPTGQGVIGYTF.

This clonotype has at least ten counts. The chain recombines TRBV7-3 with TRBJ2-3; TRBD2 might be the D (5 bases). CDR1 is SGHTA and CDR2 is FQGTGA in the germline V gene. The V end was cut by 5 bases, the J end by 2 bases, with 11 bases between. The CDR3 extends over 14 amino acids. The CDR3 loop reads CASSRSGLTDTQYF. The CDR3 nucleotides are TGTGCCAGCAGCCGAAGCGGACTCACAGATACGCAGTATTTT.

This clonotype was counted a single time. Just one base apart from a much larger clone, this may be a read error. This chain links TRBV28 with TRBJ2-7; perhaps D is TRBD1 or TRBD2 (5 bases each). Germline V gene lookup returns CDR1 MDHEN and CDR2 SYDVKM. Trimming stripped 5 bases from V and 2 bases from J, with 16 bases between. This CDR3 spans 15 amino acids. The CDR3 DNA reads TGTGCCAGCAGTCTACCCGGGACGGATCCCTACGAGCAGTACTTC. As protein: CASSLPGTDPYEQYF.

This clonotype was counted ten times or more. This chain joins TRBV2 and TRBJ1-3; D may be TRBD1 (6 bases). Trimming shortened V by 4 bases and J by 8 bases, and 15 bases separated the two germline ends. The germline CDR1 and CDR2 sequences are SNHLY and FYNNEI. The CDR3 runs to 14 residues. CDR3 residues: CASSVSGGTDTIYF. As DNA, the CDR3 is TGTGCCAGCAGTGTTTCGGGGGGCACGGACACCATATATTTT.

Many counts were recorded for this clonotype. The chain links TRBV19 to TRBJ1-1; D is ambiguous. CDR3 length: 14 residues. V lost 7 bases to trimming and J lost 1 base, with 13 bases between them. Looked up from germline, CDR1 is LNHDA and CDR2 is SQIVND (reference sequence). This CDR3 is CASIPFGENTEAFF. CDR3 sequence (DNA): TGTGCCAGTATTCCTTTCGGGGAGAACACTGAAGCTTTCTTT.

This clonotype came up many times. The chain employs TRBV13 and TRBJ2-1; 7 positions match TRBD2. V shed 2 bases and J 8 bases; nucleotides not matched to a gene: 12. Germline V gives CDR1 PRHDT, CDR2 FYEKMQ (reference sequence). The length of the CDR3 is 16 residues. CDR3 sequence reads: CASSLKLAGYTDEQFF. Here the CDR3 DNA reads TGTGCCAGCAGCTTAAAGTTAGCGGGCTACACCGATGAGCAGTTCTTC.

With respect to this clonotype: The CDR3 does not end in the conserved phenylalanine or tryptophan, so this is likely a read error. The gene calls are TRBV3-1 and TRBJ1-1, with 8 bases aligning to TRBD1. The CDR3 contains 15 residues. Germline lookup yields CDR1 LGHDT and CDR2 YNNKEL (reference sequence). With V trimmed by 4 bases and J by 3 bases, 7 bases remained unmatched. This CDR3 is CASSPWDRRDTEAFL. The CDR3 DNA reads as TGTGCCAGCAGCCCGTGGGACAGGCGGGACACTGAAGCTTTCCTT.

This clonotype was counted many times. The chain carries TRBV28 and TRBJ1-2; possibly TRBD1 for D (6 bases). This CDR3 contains 12 residues. In germline, CDR1 is MDHEN, CDR2 SYDVKM. V lost 5 bases, J lost 8 bases, and 12 bases lay in between. In DNA form, the CDR3 reads TGTGCCAGCAGTCTAGGGGGGTACGGCTACACCTTC. Its protein is CASSLGGYGYTF.

This clonotype appeared many times. The rearrangement joins TRBV2 to TRBJ1-5, with 7 bases identical to TRBD1. V dropped 4 bases and J dropped 6; count of bases not matched to a gene: 6. Germline V lookup: CDR1 SNHLY, CDR2 FYNNEI. The length of the CDR3 is 14 residues. CDR3 residues: CASSVHQGGQPQHF. As DNA, the CDR3 is TGTGCCAGCAGTGTTCACCAGGGGGGTCAGCCCCAGCATTTT.

Many counts were recorded for this clonotype. The V and J genes are TRBV6-2 or TRBV6-3 and TRBJ2-1, with 9 bases fitting TRBD2. Trimming cost V 7 bases and J 7 bases; bases outside gene matches: 5. The CDR3 is 13 residues long. Germline CDR1 reads MNHEY; CDR2 reads SVGEGT. CDR3 in amino acids: CASNLAGANEQFF. The CDR3 DNA sequence: TGTGCCAGCAACTTAGCGGGAGCTAATGAGCAGTTCTTC.

This clonotype was found a few times. V and J are TRBV25-1 and TRBJ2-7; 11 bases are a match to TRBD2. This CDR3 contains 18 residues. Germline CDR1 is MGHDK and CDR2 is SYGVNS. The V segment lost 4 bases and the J segment 8 bases; nucleotides outside the gene matches: 19. CDR3 sequence (DNA): TGTGCCAGCAGTGTTGGGGCCGCCCTAGCGGGAGGACCAGACAAGCAGTACTTC. It is translated as CASSVGAALAGGPDKQYF.

This chain links TRBV9 with TRBJ2-1; tentatively, D is TRBD2 (6 bases). Per germline, CDR1 SGDLS and CDR2 YYNGEE. The CDR3 extends over 16 amino acids. Between the trimmed V and J ends, which lost 4 bases and 6 bases, there was a span of 20 bases. The CDR3 reads CASSPFGTGVANEQFF. CDR3 nucleotide sequence: TGTGCCAGCAGCCCATTTGGAACGGGAGTCGCCAATGAGCAGTTCTTC. The full variable domain, in which reference TRBV9 and TRBJ2-1 provide the parts outside the CDR3, is DSGVTQTPKHLITATGQRVTLRCSPRSGDLSVYWYQQSLDQGLQFLIQYYNGEERAKGNILERFSAQQFPDLHSELNLSSLELGDSALYFCASSPFGTGVANEQFFGPGTRLTVL.